This T cell receptor (beta chain) was sequenced for a study of blood T cell repertoires in COVID-19 (dated by TCRdb to the early 2020s). For the study in its entirety: Samples from collaborators originated in the United States, Italy and Spain and spanned both the acute and convalescent phases of COVID-19. The sample metadata nearly always contained a de-identified subject ID, COVID-19 status, age in years and sex. The repertoires were released in a freely available public database intended as a resource for research on the immune response to SARS-CoV-2. The samples were drawn from the first 160 participants of the ongoing ImmuneRACE study and from some 1,300 subjects provided by 6 global collaborators. The dataset comprised deeply sampled blood TCRbeta repertoires from subjects exposed to, actively infected with, or recovered from COVID-19. The prospective study material was composed of cDNA or gDNA derived from T cells, B-cell-depleted T cells, or PBMCs. Where HLA class I and class II types were available, the types were taken from metadata supplied by the sample provider, not from assay-based typing.

Overall results and qualifications from the work: How much clinical and demographic metadata was included differed by source and by participant, and the metadata was provided uncurated.

Participants in the prospective study were enrolled through a virtual design, were aged roughly 18 to 100 years, and lived in about 25 United States geographic areas. In the prospective study, participants were assigned to cohorts based on the clinical history participants reported in a screening survey and a study questionnaire. In the prospective study, mobile phlebotomists collected whole blood, serum and a nasopharyngeal or oropharyngeal swab from each participant. Participants in the prospective study had the option to provide additional blood draws and questionnaires over a roughly two-month period. Before DNA extraction, blood samples from the prospective study were shipped at room temperature or frozen. TCRbeta CDR3 regions were amplified from genomic DNA using the immunoSEQ Assay, a bias-controlled multiplex PCR. The original pipeline was this. The number of nucleated cells in each sample was estimated from the amplification of reference gene primers within the assay. Sequence reads were collapsed and filtered to measure the absolute abundance of every unique TCRbeta CDR3 rearrangement. For each sample, productive Simpson clonality was calculated as the square root of Simpson's diversity index across productive rearrangements. What TCRdb holds here is the immuneACCESS table cut down to in-frame rearrangements. Part of the clones is not present; checked against another copy, under half of the missing clones reflect an unresolved V gene, and the others are unexplained. V and J calls plus clone size are reproduced from that table; the DNA served to infer D and trimming. For this sample the table gives roughly 250,000 clones, of which roughly nine tenths were detected only once. Of the sample, more than 1% is held by the ten largest clones.

Concerning this clone itself: It has no known antigen specificity. Base-call qualities are not available, and no considerably larger clone is one nucleotide away.

The clonotype was recovered from a human donor in a cohort exposed to, infected with or recovered from COVID-19 (not recorded which). The donor label of this sample is uncertain. What was sequenced was PBMCs or T cells enriched from blood (not recorded which).

CDR3 sequence: CASTVDRGWYGYTF. The DNA reads TGTGCCAGCACCGTCGACAGGGGTTGGTATGGCTACACCTTC. The sequence joins TRBV6-5 to TRBJ1-2; 8 of the junction bases match TRBD1. The germline V gene provides CDR1 MNHEY and CDR2 SVGAGI. Counted from cysteine to phenylalanine, this CDR3 has 14 amino acids. The entry retains the CDR3 DNA only, 42 bases that are in frame from base 1. Trimming accounts for 7 bases at V and 5 bases at J, while the number of junction bases matched to no gene is 9.